Sequencing of this TCR beta chain was carried out in a study of cytomegalovirus exposure and HLA in healthy donors. Germline V gene sequence: CDR1 SGHRS, CDR2 YFSETQ. V dropped 0 bases and J dropped 6 bases, with 10 bases sitting between them. The CDR3 spans 14 residues. PCR used 60 Vbeta primers and 13 Jbeta primers. Measured with immunoSEQ multiplex PCR; TCRdb has only the in-frame clones, and not every one. The sample records 150,000 to 200,000 clones, about four fifths being singletons. The chain combines TRBV5-1 with TRBJ2-1; no firm D call. The sequenced material came from PBMCs. This receptor was taken from a woman in her twenties or thirties in good health and CMV-seropositive. The CDR3 loop reads CASSLEVASNEQFF. CDR3 DNA: TGCGCCAGCAGCTTGGAGGTAGCCTCCAATGAGCAGTTCTTC.